Each of the 32 T cell receptor beta chains below was sequenced from the same sample in a study of T-cell memory formation after mild COVID-19. TCRdb reprocessed the 5' RACE reads with MiXCR, giving one entry per CDR3 protein. Here the sample spans some 97,000 distinct CDR3 sequences, around 10% being singletons. Sequencing was carried out using PBMCs or a T cell subset sorted from them (not recorded which). The receptors originated from a man aged 18 to 35 who had mild COVID-19 (a few samples of this study predate the infection). Cell type and time point are not known.

This clonotype was detected only a few times. The chain links TRBV3-1 to TRBJ2-7, with TRBD2 matching 7 bases. With 3 bases clipped from V and 0 bases from J, the junction kept 8 bases outside the gene matches. The germline CDR1 and CDR2 sequences are LGHDT and YNNKEL (reference sequence). CDR3 length equals 16 residues. CDR3 protein: CASSHTYGGSSYEQYF. The CDR3 coding sequence is TGTGCCAGCAGCCATACCTACGGGGGGTCCTCCTACGAGCAGTACTTC.

This clonotype was detected a few times. The CDR3 region has the DNA TGCGCCAGCAGCCAAGTCTTCAGGGGAGCCCCAGATACGCAGTATTTT. Residues: CASSQVFRGAPDTQYF. This chain joins TRBV4-1 and TRBJ2-3; D perhaps matches TRBD1 (6 bases). There are 16 residues in the CDR3. From germline, CDR1 is MGHRA and CDR2 YSYEKL. Trimming pared 1 base from V and 4 bases from J, leaving 15 bases between.

The chain couples TRBV7-2 to TRBJ1-2; TRBD1 is a possible D gene (6 bases). Germline loops: CDR1 SGHTA, CDR2 FQGNSA. Deletions cut 2 bases from V and 4 bases from J, with 14 bases between. The CDR3 covers 15 residues. The CDR3 is CASSLTAGASYGYTF. CDR3 nucleotides: TGTGCCAGCAGCTTAACGGCAGGGGCGAGCTATGGCTACACCTTC.

The chain combines TRBV24-1 with TRBJ2-1; weak D call: TRBD1 (5 bases). Per the germline V gene, CDR1 is KGHDR and CDR2 is SFDVKD. V was clipped by 2 bases and J by 4 bases, with 14 bases between them. CDR3 size: 16 residues. CDR3 sequence (DNA): TGTGCCACCAGTGATTCGACAGCAAACAGGTACAATGAGCAGTTCTTC. This sequence encodes CATSDSTANRYNEQFF.

The sample holds a few counts of this clonotype. V usage is TRBV11-2 and J usage is TRBJ2-3, with 8 bases that match TRBD1. Per germline, CDR1 SGHAT and CDR2 FQNNGV. V trimming: 3 bases; J trimming: 2 bases; junction bases outside the gene matches: 7. The CDR3 totals 16 residues. CDR3 in amino acids: CASSLVQGAHTDTQYF. The CDR3 DNA follows: TGTGCCAGCAGCTTGGTCCAGGGGGCGCACACAGATACGCAGTATTTT.

The chain employs TRBV7-9 and TRBJ2-3; 12 bases line up with TRBD1. With V trimmed by 4 bases and J by 4 bases, 12 bases remained unmatched. Germline CDR1 is SEHNR and CDR2 is FQNEAQ (reference sequence). The CDR3 runs to 18 residues. CDR3 amino acids: CASSSGRDRGRDSDTQYF. The CDR3, as DNA: TGTGCCAGCAGCTCCGGCCGGGACAGGGGGCGAGATTCAGATACGCAGTATTTT.

This clonotype has ten or more counts. The chain employs TRBV4-1 and TRBJ2-1; no clear D. V lost 5 bases, J lost 1 base, and 9 bases lay in between. CDR1 is MGHRA, CDR2 YSYEKL, per germline. This CDR3 contains 14 residues. CDR3 protein: CASSSEESYNEQFF. The CDR3 DNA follows: TGCGCCAGCAGCTCGGAAGAATCCTACAATGAGCAGTTCTTC.

The chain links TRBV29-1 to TRBJ2-1; D is undetermined. Germline CDR1 and CDR2: SQVTM and ANQGSEA. V was clipped by 2 bases and J by 4 bases, with 6 bases between them. The CDR3 runs 12 residues. CDR3 coding DNA: TGCAGCGTTGAACCCGGATACAATGAGCAGTTCTTC. Translated: CSVEPGYNEQFF.

The rearrangement joins TRBV9 to TRBJ2-5; weak D call: TRBD1 (6 bases). CDR1 is SGDLS, CDR2 YYNGEE, per germline. Deletions cut 0 bases from V and 3 bases from J, with 12 bases between. The CDR3 is made up of 15 amino acids. The CDR3 sequence is CASSVDSGAKETQYF. As DNA, the CDR3 is TGTGCCAGCAGCGTAGATTCAGGGGCGAAAGAGACCCAGTACTTC.

This clonotype was detected only a few times. The chain combines TRBV6-2 or TRBV6-3 with TRBJ1-2; D gene uncertain. This CDR3 comprises 11 residues. CDR1 and CDR2 from the germline V gene are MNHEY and SVGEGT. The V gene lost 6 bases and the J gene lost 7 bases, with 9 bases spanning the gap. In DNA form, the CDR3 reads TGTGCCAGCAGCGGACCTAGTGGCTACACCTTC. Residues: CASSGPSGYTF.

Many counts were recorded for this clonotype. This chain connects TRBV27 to TRBJ2-1, with no clear D. V lost 1 base and J 4 bases, leaving 8 bases between the germline ends. The CDR3 is 14 residues long. CDR1 is MNHEY, CDR2 SMNVEV, per germline (reference sequence). The CDR3 protein is CASSLYYQYNEQFF. The CDR3, as DNA: TGTGCCAGCAGTTTATATTACCAATACAATGAGCAGTTCTTC.

This chain uses TRBV9 with TRBJ2-2; the D is unclear. Deletions cut 5 bases from V and 7 bases from J, with 9 bases between. Germline V gene sequence: CDR1 SGDLS, CDR2 YYNGEE. This CDR3 has 12 amino acids. In DNA form, the CDR3 reads TGTGCCAGCAGTCCGACGTACGGGGAGCTGTTTTTT. Protein sequence: CASSPTYGELFF.

This clonotype was recorded many times. This rearrangement joins TRBV15 to TRBJ1-5; 9 positions match TRBD1. From germline, CDR1 is LNHNV and CDR2 YYDKDF (reference sequence). V gave up 3 bases and J gave up 3 bases; unmatched junction bases: 9. The CDR3 length is 17 residues. In DNA form, the CDR3 reads TGTGCCACCAGCAGTGGGGGACAGGGCGATGCCAATCAGCCCCAGCATTTT. Translating gives CATSSGGQGDANQPQHF.

This clonotype was picked up many times. The chain links TRBV4-3 to TRBJ2-3; 7 positions agree with TRBD1. CDR3 size: 17 residues. The trim removed 3 bases at V and 4 bases at J, leaving 13 bases unmatched. Germline V gene lookup returns CDR1 LGHNA and CDR2 YSLEER. CDR3 sequence (DNA): TGCGCCAGCAGCCAGTCCCCAGGGGGTGGTTTAGCAGATACGCAGTATTTT. Protein product: CASSQSPGGGLADTQYF.

A few counts support this clonotype. The chain couples TRBV5-6 to TRBJ1-3; 8 bases fit TRBD1. The ends lost 4 bases at V and 1 base at J; junction bases unmatched: 4. The germline CDR1 and CDR2 sequences are SGHDT and YYEEEE. This CDR3 is 15 amino acids long. As DNA, the CDR3 is TGTGCCAGCAGCAAAGACAGGGGTTCTGGAAACACCATATATTTT. Translated: CASSKDRGSGNTIYF.

There are a few counts of this clonotype. CDR3 sequence reads: CAGEVIGLSSYNEQFF. CDR3 nucleotide sequence: TGTGCCGGGGAGGTCATAGGCCTGAGCTCCTACAATGAGCAGTTCTTC. The genes are TRBV30 and TRBJ2-1; D perhaps matches TRBD2 (6 bases). Germline CDR1 and CDR2: GTSNPN and SVGIG (reference sequence). Trimming took off 8 bases at V and 0 bases at J, with 20 bases between the two ends. The CDR3 contains 16 residues.

This clonotype was counted many times. This chain links TRBV7-9 with TRBJ2-1; TRBD1 is a possible D gene (7 bases). V lost 7 bases, J lost 6 bases, and 16 bases lay in between. Germline loops: CDR1 SEHNR, CDR2 FQNEAQ (reference sequence). CDR3 size: 14 residues. The CDR3 region has the DNA TGTGCCAGCACCCCAGGGGGGCCCCTCAATGAGCAGTTCTTC. Encoded protein: CASTPGGPLNEQFF.

The rearrangement joins TRBV7-9 to TRBJ2-1; D not resolved. CDR3 length: 15 amino acids. V shed 5 bases and J shed 8 bases, with 19 bases lying between them. CDR1 and CDR2 (germline): SEHNR, FQNEAQ (reference sequence). The CDR3 DNA follows: TGTGCCAGCAGCCTAATAGTGCCTGAGATGTATGAGCAGTTCTTC. It yields the protein CASSLIVPEMYEQFF.

The V call is TRBV27, the J call TRBJ2-7; 11 bases agree with TRBD1. CDR1 and CDR2 (germline): MNHEY, SMNVEV (reference sequence). V shed 0 bases and J 0 bases; nucleotides not matched to a gene: 10. The CDR3 contains 19 residues. In DNA, the CDR3 is TGTGCCAGCAGTTTATCAGCGGCAGGACAGGGGGCGAGCTCCTACGAGCAGTACTTC. Protein: CASSLSAAGQGASSYEQYF.

The table lists this clonotype with a few counts. V is TRBV28 and J is TRBJ1-5; 7 bases map to TRBD1. CDR1 is MDHEN and CDR2 is SYDVKM in the germline V gene. The V segment lost 7 bases and the J segment 4 bases; nucleotides outside the gene matches: 22. CDR3 length: 19 amino acids. The CDR3 region is CASKQGHGRPRGENQPQHF. CDR3 DNA sequence: TGTGCCAGCAAACAGGGGCACGGGAGGCCTAGGGGAGAAAATCAGCCCCAGCATTTT. Full variable domain (rest looked up from reference TRBV28 and TRBJ1-5): DVKVTQSSRYLVKRTGEKVFLECVQDMDHENMFWYRQDPGLGLRLIYFSYDVKMKEKGDIPEGYSVSREKKERFSLILESASTNQTSMYLCASKQGHGRPRGENQPQHFGDGTRLSIL.

This chain uses TRBV7-8 with TRBJ2-7, with D unclear. CDR1 is SGHVS and CDR2 is FQNEAQ in the germline V gene. The CDR3 covers 13 residues. The V end was cut by 1 base, the J end by 3 bases, with 7 bases between. This CDR3 is CASSLGQLYEQYV. CDR3 DNA sequence: TGTGCCAGCAGCTTAGGCCAGCTCTACGAGCAGTACGTC.

V and J are TRBV7-9 and TRBJ2-1; D may correspond to TRBD1 or TRBD2 (5 bases each). Trimming shortened V by 7 bases and J by 4 bases, and 14 bases separated the two germline ends. Germline V gene sequence: CDR1 SEHNR, CDR2 FQNEAQ (reference sequence). The CDR3 covers 14 residues. The CDR3 region has the DNA TGTGCCAGCATACGGGGCACCCCTTACAATGAGCAGTTCTTC. Its translation: CASIRGTPYNEQFF.

This clonotype was seen only a few times. The chain employs TRBV4-2 and TRBJ2-6; possible D gene TRBD1, 5 bases. CDR3 size: 17 residues. Looked up from germline, CDR1 is LGHNA and CDR2 is YNFKEQ. V lost 0 bases to trimming and J lost 4 bases, with 13 bases between them. The CDR3 nucleotides are TGTGCCAGCAGCCAAGAAGGATCAGGGTTGGGGGCCAACGTCCTGACTTTC. Its protein is CASSQEGSGLGANVLTF.

This clonotype was counted a few times. V and J are TRBV9 and TRBJ2-7, with TRBD1 matching over 9 bases. The CDR3 extends over 15 amino acids. The trim removed 4 bases at V and 5 bases at J, leaving 10 bases unmatched. Germline loops: CDR1 SGDLS, CDR2 YYNGEE. The CDR3 region is CASSPRPGQGHEQYF. The CDR3, as DNA: TGTGCCAGCAGCCCGCGACCGGGACAGGGCCACGAGCAGTACTTC. Full variable domain (missing parts from reference TRBV9 and TRBJ2-7): DSGVTQTPKHLITATGQRVTLRCSPRSGDLSVYWYQQSLDQGLQFLIQYYNGEERAKGNILERFSAQQFPDLHSELNLSSLELGDSALYFCASSPRPGQGHEQYFGPGTRLTVT.

The genes are TRBV11-3 and TRBJ2-3; D unresolved. CDR1 is SGHNT and CDR2 is YENEEA in the germline V gene. V was trimmed by 5 bases and J by 3 bases, leaving 9 bases between them. This CDR3 has 13 amino acids. The CDR3 region has the DNA TGTGCCAGCAGCCCTCAAGAAACAGATACGCAGTATTTT. Translation: CASSPQETDTQYF.

The table lists this clonotype with many counts. V and J are TRBV7-9 and TRBJ2-5; D is possibly TRBD2 (7 bases). Germline CDR1 SEHNR, CDR2 FQNEAQ (reference sequence). The CDR3 has 15 residues. V was shortened by 3 bases and J by 1 base, with 12 bases between the two germline ends. The CDR3 reads CASSFFGGPQETQYF. The CDR3 nucleotides are TGTGCCAGCAGCTTTTTCGGGGGGCCCCAAGAGACCCAGTACTTC.

V is TRBV7-3 and J is TRBJ2-1, with 12 bases aligning to TRBD2. Trimming took 5 bases from V and 8 from J; bases not matched to a gene: 13. CDR3 size: 17 residues. Germline-derived CDR1 and CDR2 are SGHTA and FQGTGA. CDR3 sequence reads: CASSQHRTSGVVHEQFF. CDR3 nucleotides: TGTGCCAGCAGCCAGCATAGGACTAGCGGGGTTGTCCATGAGCAGTTCTTC.

DNA of the CDR3: TGTGCCAGCAGCTTGTCAACTAATGAAAAACTGTTTTTT. This gives the protein CASSLSTNEKLFF. This rearrangement joins TRBV7-9 to TRBJ1-4, with D unclear. Germline loops: CDR1 SEHNR, CDR2 FQNEAQ (reference sequence). The CDR3 consists of 13 residues. V lost 3 bases, J lost 0 bases, and 2 bases lay in between.

This clonotype was seen more than once but under ten times. This chain joins TRBV3-1 and TRBJ2-1; 11 bases match TRBD1. Germline V gives CDR1 LGHDT, CDR2 YNNKEL (reference sequence). The CDR3 is made up of 15 amino acids. V gave up 3 bases and J gave up 7 bases; unmatched junction bases: 5. CDR3 amino acids: CASSHRDRGWNEQFF. As DNA, the CDR3 is TGTGCCAGCAGCCATAGGGACAGGGGGTGGAATGAGCAGTTCTTC.

The chain links TRBV14 to TRBJ2-5; D gene uncertain. The CDR3 is 15 amino acids. Trimming removed 1 base from V and 3 bases from J, with 12 bases in between. The V gene's germline CDR1 is SGHDN and CDR2 FVKESK. The CDR3 DNA sequence: TGTGCCAGCAGCCAAGGGGCCAGCTCAGAAGAGACCCAGTACTTC. It is translated as CASSQGASSEETQYF.

The chain has TRBV4-3 and TRBJ1-5; maybe TRBD1 (6 bases). The CDR3 is 17 residues long. CDR1 is LGHNA and CDR2 is YSLEER in the germline V gene. V was pared by 0 bases and J by 4 bases, with 16 bases between. The CDR3 spells CASSQEAMGGLNQPQHF. Here the CDR3 DNA reads TGCGCCAGCAGCCAAGAAGCAATGGGGGGGCTGAATCAGCCCCAGCATTTT.

The chain is built from TRBV7-9 and TRBJ1-1; D gene ambiguous. The V and J ends lost 1 base and 1 base respectively, with 7 bases between them. The CDR3 has 14 residues. Germline CDR1 reads SEHNR; CDR2 reads FQNEAQ (reference sequence). CDR3 coding DNA: TGTGCCAGCAGCTTAGAACAGCGGAACACTGAAGCTTTCTTT. Its protein product is CASSLEQRNTEAFF.